This is a list of T cell receptor beta chains from one sample in a study of blood T cell repertoires in COVID-19. The assay was immunoSEQ multiplex PCR, and TCRdb's table has in-frame clones only and misses some. The sample lists around 140,000 clones; roughly 90% were seen once. Sequencing was done on a sample of PBMCs or T cells enriched from blood (not recorded which). These receptors all come from a woman between 35 and 50 years old who had been exposed to COVID-19. The CDR3 runs from the conserved cysteine through the conserved F or W. A D gene is named only where the DNA matches it firmly. Size values are once, few and many counts, or a class for expanded clones, and some rows have none.

TRBV7-2	.	.	TRBJ1-1	TGTGCCAGCAGCTTACAGGCCCTGAACACTGAAGCTTTCTTT	CASSLQALNTEAFF
TRBV19	TRBD1	.	TRBJ2-7	TGTGCCAGTAGTCTACAGGGGGACGGATACGAGCAGTACTTC	CASSLQGDGYEQYF
TRBV7-2	TRBD1	.	TRBJ1-6	TGTGCCAGCAGCTTAGGGCCCCGGGACAGGGGTAATTCACCCCTCCACTTT	CASSLGPRDRGNSPLHF
TRBV19	.	once	TRBJ2-1	TGTGCCAGTAGTATAGATGTGAGAGAAGAGCAGTTCTTC	CASSIDVREEQFF
TRBV4-1	.	.	TRBJ1-6	TGCGCCAGCAGCCAAGATAACCCGGGGTTGGGAAATTCACCCCTCCACTTT	CASSQDNPGLGNSPLHF
TRBV7-2	.	few	TRBJ2-7	TGTGCCAGCAGCTTAGCCGCGACCCCGGAGGGCGAGCAGTACTTC	CASSLAATPEGEQYF
TRBV5-1	.	.	TRBJ2-3	TGCGCCAGCAGCTTGGACTCGGGGTTTAATACAGATACGCAGTATTTT	CASSLDSGFNTDTQYF
TRBV20-1	.	.	TRBJ1-1	TGCAGTGCGGGCAGGAACACTGAAGCTTTCTTT	CSAGRNTEAFF
TRBV9	TRBD2	.	TRBJ2-1	TGTGCCAGCAGCGTCTCCGGGACTATGGGCGTGAATGAGCAGTTCTTC	CASSVSGTMGVNEQFF
TRBV7-2	TRBD2	.	TRBJ2-7	TGTGCCAGCAGCCCGGATACTAGCGGGAGGGCGGGAGAGCAGTACTTC	CASSPDTSGRAGEQYF
TRBV25-1	TRBD1	.	TRBJ1-1	TGTGCCAGCAGTGTTTTGGGACAGGGGAATTTGAACACTGAAGCTTTCTTT	CASSVLGQGNLNTEAFF
TRBV7-3	TRBD2	once	TRBJ2-7	TGTGCCAGCAGCTTGGGGACTAGCGGACCCTACGAGCAGTACTTC	CASSLGTSGPYEQYF
TRBV6-1	.	.	TRBJ2-2	TGTGCCAGCTTCATTACAGTAGATACCGGGGAGCTGTTTTTT	CASFITVDTGELFF
TRBV19	TRBD1	.	TRBJ1-1	TGTGCCAGCGACAGGGGGGCCACTGAAGCTTTCTTT	CASDRGATEAFF
TRBV21-1	.	.	TRBJ2-1	TGTGCCAGCAGCAAGTTTAGGACAGGGACGTCGGAAGAGCAGTTCTTC	CASSKFRTGTSEEQFF
TRBV6-5	TRBD1	.	TRBJ1-2	TGTGCCAGCTCGGGACAGGGGAACTATGGCTACACCTTC	CASSGQGNYGYTF
TRBV4-1	.	once	TRBJ1-1	TGCGCCAGCAGCCATGCTACAGGCGTGAACACTGAAGCTTTCTTT	CASSHATGVNTEAFF
TRBV2	TRBD1	.	TRBJ1-5	TGTGCCAGCAGCCTCGGGACAGATAATCAGCCCCAGCATTTT	CASSLGTDNQPQHF
TRBV10-3	TRBD2	once	TRBJ2-1	TGTGCCACCCTGACTAGCGGGGTCGGTGAGCAGTTCTTC	CATLTSGVGEQFF
TRBV11-3	.	.	TRBJ1-1	TGTGCCAGCAGCCCGGGGACTGCTCAGGGAGCTTTCTTT	CASSPGTAQGAFF
TRBV5-1	.	.	TRBJ2-2	TGCGCCAGCAGCTCAAGGGGGAGGGCCGGGGAGCTGTTTTTT	CASSSRGRAGELFF
TRBV7-8	.	.	TRBJ1-3	TGTGCCAGCAGCTTAGGGAGGGGATCAGGAAACACCATATATTTT	CASSLGRGSGNTIYF
TRBV21-1	.	.	TRBJ2-4	TGTGCCACCACCGAGGGCGGAGCCAAAAACATTCAGTACTTC	CATTEGGAKNIQYF
TRBV4-3	.	.	TRBJ2-3	TGCGCCAGCAGCCAAGACATCGCTAGCGTTAGCACAGATACGCAGTATTTT	CASSQDIASVSTDTQYF
TRBV10-3	TRBD1	.	TRBJ1-2	TGTGCCATCAGTGAGTCGGGACAGGGGGCTGGTGGCTATGGCTACACCTTC	CAISESGQGAGGYGYTF